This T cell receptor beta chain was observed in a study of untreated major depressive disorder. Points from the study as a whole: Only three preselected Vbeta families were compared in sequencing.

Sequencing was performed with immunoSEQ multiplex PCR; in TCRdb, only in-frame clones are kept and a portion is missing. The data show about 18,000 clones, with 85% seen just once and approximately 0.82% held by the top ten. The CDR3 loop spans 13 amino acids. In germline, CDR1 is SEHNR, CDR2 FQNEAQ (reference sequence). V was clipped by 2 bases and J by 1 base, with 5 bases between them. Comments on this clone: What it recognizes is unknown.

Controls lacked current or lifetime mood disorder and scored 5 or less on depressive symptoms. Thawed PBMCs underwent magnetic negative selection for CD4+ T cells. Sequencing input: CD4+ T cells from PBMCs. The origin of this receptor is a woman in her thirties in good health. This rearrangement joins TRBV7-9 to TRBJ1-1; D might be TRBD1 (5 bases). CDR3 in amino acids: CASSLQGNTEAFF. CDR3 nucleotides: TGTGCCAGCAGCTTACAGGGGAACACTGAAGCTTTCTTT.